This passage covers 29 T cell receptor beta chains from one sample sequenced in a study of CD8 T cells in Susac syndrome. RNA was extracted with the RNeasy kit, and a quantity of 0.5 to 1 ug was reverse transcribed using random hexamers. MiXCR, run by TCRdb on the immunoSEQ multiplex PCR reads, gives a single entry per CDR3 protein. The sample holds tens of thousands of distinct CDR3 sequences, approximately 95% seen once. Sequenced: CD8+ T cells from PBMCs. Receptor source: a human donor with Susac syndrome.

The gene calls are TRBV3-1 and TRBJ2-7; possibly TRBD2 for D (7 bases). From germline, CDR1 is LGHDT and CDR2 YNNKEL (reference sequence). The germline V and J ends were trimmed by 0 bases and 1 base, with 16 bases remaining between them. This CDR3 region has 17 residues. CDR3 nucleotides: TGTGCCAGCAGCCAAGATCTGGCGGGGGCTGGATCCTACGAGCAGTACTTC. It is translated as CASSQDLAGAGSYEQYF.

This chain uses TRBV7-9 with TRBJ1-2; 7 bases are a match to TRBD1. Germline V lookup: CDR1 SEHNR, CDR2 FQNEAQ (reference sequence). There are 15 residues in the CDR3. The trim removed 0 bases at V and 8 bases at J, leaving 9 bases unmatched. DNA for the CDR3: TGTGCCAGCAGCTTAGCGGTCGAGACAGGGCTAGGCTACACCTTC. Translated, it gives CASSLAVETGLGYTF.

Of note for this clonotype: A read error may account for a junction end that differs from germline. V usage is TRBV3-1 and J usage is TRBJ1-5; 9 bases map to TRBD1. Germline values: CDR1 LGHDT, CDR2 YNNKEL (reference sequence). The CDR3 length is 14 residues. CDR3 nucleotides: TGTGCTAGCAGCCAAGGACAGGGGCCTTGGCCCCAGCATTTT. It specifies CASSQGQGPWPQHF.

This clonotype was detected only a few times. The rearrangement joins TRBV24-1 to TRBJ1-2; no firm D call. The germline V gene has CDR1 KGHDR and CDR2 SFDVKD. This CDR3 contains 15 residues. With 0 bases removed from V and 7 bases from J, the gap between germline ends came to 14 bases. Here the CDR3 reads CATSDLNSPATGYTF. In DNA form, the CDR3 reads TGTGCCACCAGTGATTTGAACTCGCCCGCCACTGGCTACACCTTC.

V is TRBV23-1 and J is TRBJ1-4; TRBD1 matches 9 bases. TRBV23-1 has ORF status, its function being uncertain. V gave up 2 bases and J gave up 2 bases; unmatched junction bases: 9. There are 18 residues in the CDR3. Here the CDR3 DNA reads TGCGCCAGCAGTCAACCGGTGGGGACAGGGTCTACTAATGAAAAACTGTTTTTT. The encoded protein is CASSQPVGTGSTNEKLFF.

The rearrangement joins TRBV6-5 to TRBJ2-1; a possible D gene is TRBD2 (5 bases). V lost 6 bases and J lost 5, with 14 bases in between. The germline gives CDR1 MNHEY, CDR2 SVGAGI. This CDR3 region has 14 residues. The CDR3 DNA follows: TGTGCCAGCAGACCGGAGGTGAGGGACAATGAGCAGTTCTTC. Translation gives CASRPEVRDNEQFF.

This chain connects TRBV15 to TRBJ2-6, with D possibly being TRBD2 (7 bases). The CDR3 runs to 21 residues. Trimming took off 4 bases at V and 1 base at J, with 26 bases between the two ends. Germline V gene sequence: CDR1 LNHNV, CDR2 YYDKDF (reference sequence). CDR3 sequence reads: CATSNPWGGLLEGSGANVLTF. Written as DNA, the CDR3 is TGTGCCACCAGCAACCCTTGGGGGGGGCTCTTAGAAGGGTCTGGGGCCAACGTCCTGACTTTC.

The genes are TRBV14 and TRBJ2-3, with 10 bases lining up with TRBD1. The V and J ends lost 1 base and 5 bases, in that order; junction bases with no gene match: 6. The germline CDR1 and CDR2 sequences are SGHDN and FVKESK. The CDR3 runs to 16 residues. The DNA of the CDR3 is TGTGCCAGCAGCCAAGGTGGACAGGGGGACAGAGATACGCAGTATTTT. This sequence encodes CASSQGGQGDRDTQYF.

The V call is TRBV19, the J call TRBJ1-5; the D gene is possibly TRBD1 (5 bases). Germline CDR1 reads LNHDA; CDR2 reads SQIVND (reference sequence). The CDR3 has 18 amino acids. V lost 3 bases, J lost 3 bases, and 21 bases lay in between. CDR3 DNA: TGTGCCAGTAGTATGGGGGGAACCTTCCCTCCCTACAATCAGCCCCAGCATTTT. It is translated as CASSMGGTFPPYNQPQHF.

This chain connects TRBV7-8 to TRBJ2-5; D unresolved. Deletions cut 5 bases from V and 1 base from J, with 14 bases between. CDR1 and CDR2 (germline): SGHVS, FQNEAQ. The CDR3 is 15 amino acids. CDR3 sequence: CASSPAARAQETQYF. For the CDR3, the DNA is TGTGCCAGCAGCCCCGCCGCCAGAGCCCAAGAGACCCAGTACTTC.

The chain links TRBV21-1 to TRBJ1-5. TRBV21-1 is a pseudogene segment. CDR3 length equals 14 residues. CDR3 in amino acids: CASPRVGRNQPQHF. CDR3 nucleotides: TGTGCCAGCCCTCGGGTGGGCCGCAATCAGCCCCAGCATTTT.

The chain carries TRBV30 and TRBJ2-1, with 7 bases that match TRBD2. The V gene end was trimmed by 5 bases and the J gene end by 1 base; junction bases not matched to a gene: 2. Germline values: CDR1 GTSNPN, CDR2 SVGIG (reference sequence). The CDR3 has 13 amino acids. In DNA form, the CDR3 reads TGTGCCTGGGGGGAGGGTTCCTACAATGAGCAGTTCTTC. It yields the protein CAWGEGSYNEQFF.

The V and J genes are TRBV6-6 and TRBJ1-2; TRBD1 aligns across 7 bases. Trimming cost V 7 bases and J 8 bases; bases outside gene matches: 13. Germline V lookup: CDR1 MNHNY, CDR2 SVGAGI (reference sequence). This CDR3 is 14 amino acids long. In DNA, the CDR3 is TGTGCCAGCATAGATCGGCAGGGGGTTTGGGGCTACACCTTC. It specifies CASIDRQGVWGYTF.

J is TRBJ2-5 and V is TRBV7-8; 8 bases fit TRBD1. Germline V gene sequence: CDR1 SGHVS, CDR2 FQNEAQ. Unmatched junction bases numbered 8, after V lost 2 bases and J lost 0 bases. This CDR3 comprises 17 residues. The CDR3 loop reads CASSLYAGQGYQETQYF. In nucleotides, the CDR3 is TGTGCCAGCAGCTTATACGCCGGACAGGGATACCAAGAGACCCAGTACTTC.

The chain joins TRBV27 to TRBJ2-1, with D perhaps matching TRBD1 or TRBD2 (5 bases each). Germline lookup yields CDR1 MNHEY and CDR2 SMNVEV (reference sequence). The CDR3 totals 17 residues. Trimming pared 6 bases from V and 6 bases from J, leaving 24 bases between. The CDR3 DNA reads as TGTGCCAGCAGCCGAACCGGGACCCAGCTATTCTCCAATGAGCAGTTCTTC. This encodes CASSRTGTQLFSNEQFF.

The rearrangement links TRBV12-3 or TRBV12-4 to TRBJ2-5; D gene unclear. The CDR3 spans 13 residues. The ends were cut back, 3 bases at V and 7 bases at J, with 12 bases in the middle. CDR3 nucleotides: TGTGCCAGCAGTTTTAGAACACCAGGGACCCAGTACTTC. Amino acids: CASSFRTPGTQYF.

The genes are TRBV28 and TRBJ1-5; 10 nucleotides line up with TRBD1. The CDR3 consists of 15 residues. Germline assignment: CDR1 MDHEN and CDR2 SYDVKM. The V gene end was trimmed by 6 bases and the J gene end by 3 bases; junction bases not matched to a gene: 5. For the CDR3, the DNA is TGTGCCAGCAGCCTTGGGACAGGGGTCAATCAGCCCCAGCATTTT. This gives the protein CASSLGTGVNQPQHF.

Here the CDR3 DNA reads TGTGCCAGCAGTTACGCTGTATCGGGTGGGGGGCCCAACAATGAGCAGTTCTTC. Translation: CASSYAVSGGGPNNEQFF. This rearrangement joins TRBV6-5 to TRBJ2-1; possibly TRBD1 or TRBD2 for D (6 bases each). V lost 2 bases and J lost 5, with 22 bases in between. Germline CDR1 reads MNHEY; CDR2 reads SVGAGI. The CDR3 has 18 amino acids.

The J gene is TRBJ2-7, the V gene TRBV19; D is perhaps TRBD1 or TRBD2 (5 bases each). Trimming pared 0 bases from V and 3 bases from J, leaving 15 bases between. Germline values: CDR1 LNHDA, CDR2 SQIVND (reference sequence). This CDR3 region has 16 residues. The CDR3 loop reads CASSIESGTSYYEQYF. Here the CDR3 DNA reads TGTGCCAGTAGTATAGAATCCGGGACCAGTTACTACGAGCAGTACTTC.

The CDR3 DNA sequence: TGTGCCAGTAGTTACTGGACAGGCTACACCGGGGAGCTGTTTTTT. Translating it yields CASSYWTGYTGELFF. V usage is TRBV19 and J usage is TRBJ2-2, with 7 positions matching TRBD1. The CDR3 loop spans 15 amino acids. With V trimmed by 5 bases and J by 3 bases, 6 bases remained unmatched. From germline, CDR1 is LNHDA and CDR2 SQIVND (reference sequence).

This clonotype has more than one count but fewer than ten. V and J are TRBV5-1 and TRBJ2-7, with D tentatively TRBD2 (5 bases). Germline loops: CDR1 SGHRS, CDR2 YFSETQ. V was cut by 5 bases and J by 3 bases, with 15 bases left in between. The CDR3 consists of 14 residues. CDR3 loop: CASRHSGSSYEQYF. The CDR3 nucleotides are TGCGCCAGCAGGCACAGCGGCTCCAGCTACGAGCAGTACTTC.

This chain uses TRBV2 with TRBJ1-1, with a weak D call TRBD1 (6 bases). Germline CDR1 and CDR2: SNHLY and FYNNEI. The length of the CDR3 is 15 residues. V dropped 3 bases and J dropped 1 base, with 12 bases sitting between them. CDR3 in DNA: TGTGCCAGCAGTGAGGCCGACAGGAGGAACACTGAAGCTTTCTTT. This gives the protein CASSEADRRNTEAFF.

CDR3 amino acids: CASSRYPDRIDSPLHF. CDR3 coding DNA: TGTGCCAGCAGCCGGTACCCCGACAGGATCGATTCACCCCTCCACTTT. The chain employs TRBV5-4 and TRBJ1-6, with a tentative D call TRBD1 (6 bases). This CDR3 is 16 amino acids long. Trimming removed 4 bases from V and 8 bases from J, with 19 bases in between. Germline assignment: CDR1 SGHNT and CDR2 YYREEE (reference sequence). Complete variable domain (other parts from reference TRBV5-4 and TRBJ1-6): ETGVTQSPTHLIKTRGQQVTLRCSSQSGHNTVSWYQQALGQGPQFIFQYYREEENGRGNFPPRFSGLQFPNYSSELNVNALELDDSALYLCASSRYPDRIDSPLHFGNGTRLTVT.

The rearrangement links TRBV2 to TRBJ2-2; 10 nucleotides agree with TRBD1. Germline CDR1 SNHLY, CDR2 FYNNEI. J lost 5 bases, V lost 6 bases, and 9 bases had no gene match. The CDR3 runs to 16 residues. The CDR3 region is CASSEGQGSGTGELFF. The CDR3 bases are TGTGCCAGCAGCGAGGGACAGGGGTCCGGAACCGGGGAGCTGTTTTTT.

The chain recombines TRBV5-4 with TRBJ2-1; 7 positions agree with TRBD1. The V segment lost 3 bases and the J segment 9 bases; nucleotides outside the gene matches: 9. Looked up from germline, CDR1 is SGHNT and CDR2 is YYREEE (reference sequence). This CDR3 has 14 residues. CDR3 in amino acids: CASSYGQAPSEQFF. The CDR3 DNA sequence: TGTGCCAGCAGCTACGGACAGGCCCCTTCTGAGCAGTTCTTC.

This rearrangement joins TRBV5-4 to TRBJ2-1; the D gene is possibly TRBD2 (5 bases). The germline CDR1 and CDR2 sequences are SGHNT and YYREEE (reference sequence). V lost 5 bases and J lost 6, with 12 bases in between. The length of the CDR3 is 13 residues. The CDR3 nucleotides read TGTGCCAGCAGGACGACTACTAGCAATGAGCAGTTCTTC. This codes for CASRTTTSNEQFF.

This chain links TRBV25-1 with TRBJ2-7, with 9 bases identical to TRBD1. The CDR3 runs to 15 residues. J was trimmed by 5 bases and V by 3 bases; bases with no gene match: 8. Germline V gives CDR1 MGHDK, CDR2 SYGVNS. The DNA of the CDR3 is TGTGCCAGCAGTGATTCCGAACAGGGGGCCCACGAGCAGTACTTC. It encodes CASSDSEQGAHEQYF.

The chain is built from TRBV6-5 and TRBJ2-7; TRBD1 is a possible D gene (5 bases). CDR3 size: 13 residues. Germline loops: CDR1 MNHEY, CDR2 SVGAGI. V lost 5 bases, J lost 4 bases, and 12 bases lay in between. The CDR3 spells CASSQGPEYEQYF. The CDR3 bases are TGTGCCAGCAGTCAGGGTCCCGAGTACGAGCAGTACTTC.

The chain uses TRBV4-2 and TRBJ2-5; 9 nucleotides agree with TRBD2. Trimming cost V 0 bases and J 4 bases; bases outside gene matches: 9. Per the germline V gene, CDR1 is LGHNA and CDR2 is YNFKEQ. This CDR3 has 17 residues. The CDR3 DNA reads TGTGCCAGCAGCCAAGAAGCGTGGGCGGGGGGGCTAGAGACCCAGTACTTC. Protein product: CASSQEAWAGGLETQYF.